This T cell receptor beta chain was recorded in a study of long-term antiretroviral therapy in people with HIV. The CDR3 length is 13 residues. Looked up from germline, CDR1 is MGHRA and CDR2 is YSYEKL. V dropped 4 bases and J dropped 2; count of bases not matched to a gene: 0. Run at survey level, the immunoSEQ assay was version v3.0. Profiling relied on immunoSEQ multiplex PCR, and the TCRdb table lists in-frame clones only, not all of them. The sample holds 20,000 to 25,000 clones; 85% are singletons and the top ten take 3.9%. Per donor, at least one pre-ART and at least two post-ART PBMC samples were obtained. The sample holds a few counts of this clone.

Sequences were derived from unsorted PBMCs, sampled roughly 4 years after starting antiretroviral therapy. The source of this sequence is a man in his late teens or twenties with HIV. This rearrangement joins TRBV4-1 to TRBJ1-2, with 8 bases that match TRBD1. The CDR3 spells CASSRTGNYGYTF. The CDR3 DNA reads TGCGCCAGCAGCCGGACAGGGAACTATGGCTACACCTTC.